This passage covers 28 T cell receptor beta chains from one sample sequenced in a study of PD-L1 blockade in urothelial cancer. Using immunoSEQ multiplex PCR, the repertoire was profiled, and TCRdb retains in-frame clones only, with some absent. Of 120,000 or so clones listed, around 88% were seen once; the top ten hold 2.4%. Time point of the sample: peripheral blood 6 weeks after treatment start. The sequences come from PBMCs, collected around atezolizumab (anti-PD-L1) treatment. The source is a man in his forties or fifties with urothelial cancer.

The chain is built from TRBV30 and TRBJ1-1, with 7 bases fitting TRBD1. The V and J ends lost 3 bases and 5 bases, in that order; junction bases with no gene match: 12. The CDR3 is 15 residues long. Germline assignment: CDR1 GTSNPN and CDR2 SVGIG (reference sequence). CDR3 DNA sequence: TGTGCCTGGAGCGTCCGACAGGGAAGGGGAACTGAAGCTTTCTTT. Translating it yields CAWSVRQGRGTEAFF.

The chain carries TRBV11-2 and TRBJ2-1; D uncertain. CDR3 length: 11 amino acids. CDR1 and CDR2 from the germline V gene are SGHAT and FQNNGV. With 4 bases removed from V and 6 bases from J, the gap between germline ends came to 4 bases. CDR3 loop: CASSWANEQFF. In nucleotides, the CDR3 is TGTGCCAGCAGCTGGGCCAATGAGCAGTTCTTC.

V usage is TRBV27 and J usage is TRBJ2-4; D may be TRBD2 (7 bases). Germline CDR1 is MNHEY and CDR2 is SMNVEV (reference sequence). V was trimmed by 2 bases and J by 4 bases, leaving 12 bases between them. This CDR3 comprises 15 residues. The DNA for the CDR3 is TGTGCCAGCAGTTTAAGCAGGGGAGGGAAAAACATTCAGTACTTC. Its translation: CASSLSRGGKNIQYF.

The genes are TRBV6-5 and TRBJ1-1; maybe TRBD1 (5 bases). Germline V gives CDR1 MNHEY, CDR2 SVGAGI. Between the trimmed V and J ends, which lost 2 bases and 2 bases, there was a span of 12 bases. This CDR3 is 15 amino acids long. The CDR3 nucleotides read TGTGCCAGCAGTTACGTCCAGGGAGGAAACACTGAAGCTTTCTTT. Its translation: CASSYVQGGNTEAFF.

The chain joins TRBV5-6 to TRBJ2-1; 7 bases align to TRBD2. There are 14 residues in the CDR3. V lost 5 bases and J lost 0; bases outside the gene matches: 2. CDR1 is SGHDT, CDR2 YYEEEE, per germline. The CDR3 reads CASRGGSSYNEQFF. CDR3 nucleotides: TGTGCCAGCAGGGGCGGGAGCTCCTACAATGAGCAGTTCTTC.

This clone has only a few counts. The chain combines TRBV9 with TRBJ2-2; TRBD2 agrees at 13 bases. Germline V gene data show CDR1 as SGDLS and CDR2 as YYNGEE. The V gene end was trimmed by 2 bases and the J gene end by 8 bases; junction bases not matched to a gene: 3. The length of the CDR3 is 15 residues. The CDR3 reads CASSVGLAGVGELFF. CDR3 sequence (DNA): TGTGCCAGCAGCGTTGGACTAGCGGGAGTAGGGGAGCTGTTTTTT.

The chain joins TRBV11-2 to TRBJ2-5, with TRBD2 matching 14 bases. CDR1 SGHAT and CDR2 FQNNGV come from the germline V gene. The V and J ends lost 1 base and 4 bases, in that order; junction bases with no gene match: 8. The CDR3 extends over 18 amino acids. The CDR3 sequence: CASSLVGPGLAGGETQYF. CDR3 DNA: TGTGCCAGCAGCTTAGTGGGGCCCGGACTAGCGGGAGGAGAGACCCAGTACTTC.

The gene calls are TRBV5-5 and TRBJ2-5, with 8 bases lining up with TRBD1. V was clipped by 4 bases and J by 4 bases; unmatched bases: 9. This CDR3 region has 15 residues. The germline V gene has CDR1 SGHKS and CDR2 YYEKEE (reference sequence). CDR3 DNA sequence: TGTGCCAGCAGCCCGGGACAGGCCAGGCGAGAGACCCAGTACTTC. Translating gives CASSPGQARRETQYF. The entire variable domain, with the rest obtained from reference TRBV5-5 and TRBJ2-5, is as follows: DAGVTQSPTHLIKTRGQQVTLRCSPISGHKSVSWYQQVLGQGPQFIFQYYEKEERGRGNFPDRFSARQFPNYSSELNVNALLLGDSALYLCASSPGQARRETQYFGPGTRLLVL.

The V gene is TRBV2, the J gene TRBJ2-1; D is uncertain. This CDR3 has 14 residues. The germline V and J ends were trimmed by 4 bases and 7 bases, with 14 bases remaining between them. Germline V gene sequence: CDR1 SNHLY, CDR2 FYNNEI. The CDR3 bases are TGTGCCAGCAGTGGCTCGCGACCGAGGAATGAGCAGTTCTTC. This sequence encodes CASSGSRPRNEQFF.

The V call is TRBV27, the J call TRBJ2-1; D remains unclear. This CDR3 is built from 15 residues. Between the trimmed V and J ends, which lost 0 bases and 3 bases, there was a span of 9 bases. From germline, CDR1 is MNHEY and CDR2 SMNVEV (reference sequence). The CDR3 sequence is CASSLSPRNYNEQFF. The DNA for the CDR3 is TGTGCCAGCAGTTTATCCCCTAGGAACTACAATGAGCAGTTCTTC.

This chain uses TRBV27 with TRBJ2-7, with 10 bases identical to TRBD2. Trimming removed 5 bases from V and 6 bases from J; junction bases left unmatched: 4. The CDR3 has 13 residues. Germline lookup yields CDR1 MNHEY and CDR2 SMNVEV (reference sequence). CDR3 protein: CASSASGSFEQYF. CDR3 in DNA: TGTGCCAGCAGTGCTAGCGGGAGTTTCGAGCAGTACTTC.

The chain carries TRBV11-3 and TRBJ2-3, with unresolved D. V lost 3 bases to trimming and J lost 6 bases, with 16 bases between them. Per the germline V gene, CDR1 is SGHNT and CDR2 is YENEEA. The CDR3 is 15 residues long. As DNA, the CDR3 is TGTGCCAGCAGCTTGAGGTTGGCGGCCGTCGATACGCAGTATTTT. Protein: CASSLRLAAVDTQYF. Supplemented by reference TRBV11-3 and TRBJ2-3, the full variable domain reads EAGVVQSPRYKIIEKKQPVAFWCNPISGHNTLYWYLQNLGQGPELLIRYENEEAVDDSQLPKDRFSAERLKGVDSTLKIQPAELGDSAVYLCASSLRLAAVDTQYFGPGTRLTVL.

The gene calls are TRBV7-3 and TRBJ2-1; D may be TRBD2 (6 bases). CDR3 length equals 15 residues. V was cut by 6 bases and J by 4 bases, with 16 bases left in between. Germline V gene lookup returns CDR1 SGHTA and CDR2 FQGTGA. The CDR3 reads CASRRGGAQYNEQFF. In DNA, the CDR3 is TGTGCCAGCAGACGGGGCGGGGCCCAGTACAATGAGCAGTTCTTC.

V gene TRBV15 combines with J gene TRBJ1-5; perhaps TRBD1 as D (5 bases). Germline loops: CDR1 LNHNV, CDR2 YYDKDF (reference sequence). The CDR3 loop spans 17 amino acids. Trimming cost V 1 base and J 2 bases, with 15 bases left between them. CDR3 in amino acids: CATSRGGGVMGNQPQHF. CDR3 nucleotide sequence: TGTGCCACCAGCAGAGGAGGAGGGGTAATGGGCAATCAGCCCCAGCATTTT.

This CDR3 reads CASSQGTGGYRGEPQHF. The CDR3 nucleotides read TGTGCCAGCAGCCAAGGGACAGGGGGATACCGCGGGGAGCCCCAGCATTTT. This rearrangement joins TRBV4-2 to TRBJ1-5, with 10 bases identical to TRBD1. This CDR3 has 17 amino acids. The germline CDR1 and CDR2 sequences are LGHNA and YNFKEQ. J lost 8 bases, V lost 1 base, and 11 bases had no gene match.

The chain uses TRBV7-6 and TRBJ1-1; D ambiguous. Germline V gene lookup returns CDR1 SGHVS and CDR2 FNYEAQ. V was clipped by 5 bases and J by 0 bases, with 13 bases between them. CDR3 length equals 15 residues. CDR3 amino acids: CASSPQNNMNTEAFF. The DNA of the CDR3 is TGTGCCAGCAGCCCCCAGAACAATATGAACACTGAAGCTTTCTTT. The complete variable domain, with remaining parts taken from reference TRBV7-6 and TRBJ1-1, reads GAGVSQSPRYKVTKRGQDVALRCDPISGHVSLYWYRQALGQGPEFLTYFNYEAQQDKSGLPNDRFSAERPEGSISTLTIQRTEQRDSAMYRCASSPQNNMNTEAFFGQGTRLTVV.

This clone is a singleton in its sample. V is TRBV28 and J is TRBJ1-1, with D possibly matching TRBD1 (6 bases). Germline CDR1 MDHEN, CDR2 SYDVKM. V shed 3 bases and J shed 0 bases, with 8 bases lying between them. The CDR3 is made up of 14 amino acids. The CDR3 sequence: CASSFGQLNTEAFF. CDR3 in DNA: TGTGCCAGCAGTTTCGGACAGCTGAACACTGAAGCTTTCTTT.

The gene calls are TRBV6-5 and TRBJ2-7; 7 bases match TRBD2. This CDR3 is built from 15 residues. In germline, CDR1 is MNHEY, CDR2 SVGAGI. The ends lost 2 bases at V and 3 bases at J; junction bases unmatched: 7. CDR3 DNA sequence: TGTGCCAGCAGTTACGAGATGCGGGGGATCTACGAGCAGTACTTC. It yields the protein CASSYEMRGIYEQYF.

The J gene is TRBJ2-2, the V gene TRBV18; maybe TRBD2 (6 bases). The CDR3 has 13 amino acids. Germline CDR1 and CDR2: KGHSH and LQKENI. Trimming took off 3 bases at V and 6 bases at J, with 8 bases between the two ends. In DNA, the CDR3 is TGTGCCAGCTCACCGGGACTGGCCGGGGAGCTGTTTTTT. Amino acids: CASSPGLAGELFF.

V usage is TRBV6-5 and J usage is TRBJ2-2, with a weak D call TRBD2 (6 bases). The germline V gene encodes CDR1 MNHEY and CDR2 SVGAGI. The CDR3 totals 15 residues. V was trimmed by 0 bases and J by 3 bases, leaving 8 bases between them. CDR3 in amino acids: CASSYSPGDTGELFF. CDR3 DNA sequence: TGTGCCAGCAGTTACTCGCCGGGGGACACCGGGGAGCTGTTTTTT.

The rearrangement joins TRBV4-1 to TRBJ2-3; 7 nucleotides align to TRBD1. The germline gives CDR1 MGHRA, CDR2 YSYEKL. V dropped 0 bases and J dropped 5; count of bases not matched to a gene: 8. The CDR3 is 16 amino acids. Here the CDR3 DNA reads TGCGCCAGCAGCCAAGATCGACAGGGTGGGGGAGATACGCAGTATTTT. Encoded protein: CASSQDRQGGGDTQYF.

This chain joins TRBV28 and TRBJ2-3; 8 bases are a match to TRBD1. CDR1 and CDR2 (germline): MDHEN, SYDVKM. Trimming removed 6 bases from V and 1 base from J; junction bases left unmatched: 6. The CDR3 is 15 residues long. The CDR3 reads CASREQGAGTDTQYF. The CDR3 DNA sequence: TGTGCCAGCAGAGAGCAGGGGGCGGGCACAGATACGCAGTATTTT.

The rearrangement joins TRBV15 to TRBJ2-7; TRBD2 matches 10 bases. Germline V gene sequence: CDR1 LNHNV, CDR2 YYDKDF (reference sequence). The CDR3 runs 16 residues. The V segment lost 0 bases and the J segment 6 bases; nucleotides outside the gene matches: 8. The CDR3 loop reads CATSRDRASGRGEQYF. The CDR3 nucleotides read TGTGCCACCAGCAGAGATAGGGCTAGCGGGAGAGGCGAGCAGTACTTC. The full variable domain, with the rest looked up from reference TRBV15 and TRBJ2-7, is DAMVIQNPRYQVTQFGKPVTLSCSQTLNHNVMYWYQQKSSQAPKLLFHYYDKDFNNEADTPDNFQSRRPNTSFCFLDIRSPGLGDTAMYLCATSRDRASGRGEQYFGPGTRLTVT.

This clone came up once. The DNA of the CDR3 is TGTGCCAGCAGGAGGGAGGTTGGCACTGAAGCTTTCTTT. It specifies CASRREVGTEAFF. The chain combines TRBV2 with TRBJ1-1; D unresolved. Trimming stripped 6 bases from V and 4 bases from J, with 12 bases between. Germline V lookup: CDR1 SNHLY, CDR2 FYNNEI. The CDR3 runs to 13 residues.

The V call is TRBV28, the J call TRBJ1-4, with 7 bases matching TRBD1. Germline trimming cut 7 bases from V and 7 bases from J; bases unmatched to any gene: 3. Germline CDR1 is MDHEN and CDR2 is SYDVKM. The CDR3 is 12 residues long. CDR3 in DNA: TGTGCCAGCACCAGGGGGGTTGAAAAACTGTTTTTT. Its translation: CASTRGVEKLFF.

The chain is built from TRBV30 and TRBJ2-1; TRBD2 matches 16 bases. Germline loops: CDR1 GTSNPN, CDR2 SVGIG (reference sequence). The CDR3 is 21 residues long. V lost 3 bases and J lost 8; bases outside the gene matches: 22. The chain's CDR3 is CAWSLRIGTSGRAGRLDEQFF. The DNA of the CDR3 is TGTGCCTGGAGCCTCCGGATCGGGACTAGCGGGAGGGCGGGCCGGTTGGATGAGCAGTTCTTC.

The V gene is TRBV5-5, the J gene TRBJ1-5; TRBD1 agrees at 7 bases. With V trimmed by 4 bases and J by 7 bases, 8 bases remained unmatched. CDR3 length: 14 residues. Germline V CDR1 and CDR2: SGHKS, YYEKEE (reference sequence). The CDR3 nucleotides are TGTGCCAGCAGCCATCGTACAGGGGACCAGCCCCAGCATTTT. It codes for CASSHRTGDQPQHF. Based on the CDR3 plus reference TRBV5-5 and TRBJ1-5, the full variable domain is DAGVTQSPTHLIKTRGQQVTLRCSPISGHKSVSWYQQVLGQGPQFIFQYYEKEERGRGNFPDRFSARQFPNYSSELNVNALLLGDSALYLCASSHRTGDQPQHFGDGTRLSIL.

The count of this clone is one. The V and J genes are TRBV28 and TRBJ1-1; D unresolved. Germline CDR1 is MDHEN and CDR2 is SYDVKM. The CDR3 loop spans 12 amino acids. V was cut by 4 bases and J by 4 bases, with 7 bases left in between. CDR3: CASSSGGTEAFF. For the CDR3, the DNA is TGTGCCAGCAGTTCAGGTGGCACTGAAGCTTTCTTT.